The 28 T cell receptor beta chains presented below share a single source sample, sequenced in a study of blood T cell repertoires in COVID-19. Clones were sequenced by immunoSEQ multiplex PCR, and TCRdb holds only the in-frame ones, with some missing. The sample includes 94,000 or so clones, almost 90% of them seen just once. The sample was peripheral blood. These receptors were obtained from an older woman with acute or convalescent COVID-19.

The chain carries TRBV14 and TRBJ2-3, with TRBD2 identical over 13 bases. Germline V gene sequence: CDR1 SGHDN, CDR2 FVKESK. The CDR3 consists of 16 residues. V shed 4 bases, J shed 7 bases, and the junction held 8 bases outside the gene matches. The CDR3 loop is CASSPLLAGGSHTQYF. In DNA form, the CDR3 reads TGTGCCAGCAGCCCTTTACTAGCGGGGGGGAGTCATACGCAGTATTTT.

The chain combines TRBV10-3 with TRBJ1-2; 9 nucleotides line up with TRBD1. The J segment lost 5 bases and the V segment lost 3 bases, leaving 7 bases of the junction unmatched. Per germline, CDR1 ENHRY and CDR2 SYGVKD. There are 15 residues in the CDR3. CDR3 residues: CAISDNTGGSYGYTF. For the CDR3, the DNA is TGTGCCATCAGTGATAATACAGGGGGCAGTTATGGCTACACCTTC.

In DNA form, the CDR3 reads TGCAGTGCTAGACAGGCTAAAGAAGCTTTCTTT. It codes for CSARQAKEAFF. V gene TRBV20-1 combines with J gene TRBJ1-1; D remains ambiguous. In germline, CDR1 is DFQATT, CDR2 SNEGSKA (reference sequence). The V gene lost 2 bases and the J gene lost 8 bases, with 9 bases spanning the gap. The CDR3 consists of 11 residues.

The genes are TRBV7-9 and TRBJ2-7, with 7 bases lining up with TRBD1. Germline V lookup: CDR1 SEHNR, CDR2 FQNEAQ (reference sequence). The trim removed 4 bases at V and 0 bases at J, leaving 6 bases unmatched. The CDR3 extends over 15 amino acids. The CDR3 nucleotides read TGTGCCAGCAGCTCTGCCGGGACAGCCTCCTACGAGCAGTACTTC. Its protein is CASSSAGTASYEQYF. The full variable domain, in which reference TRBV7-9 and TRBJ2-7 provide the parts outside the CDR3, is DTGVSQNPRHKITKRGQNVTFRCDPISEHNRLYWYRQTLGQGPEFLTYFQNEAQLEKSRLLSDRFSAERPKGSFSTLEIQRTEQGDSAMYLCASSSAGTASYEQYFGPGTRLTVT.

The rearrangement links TRBV20-1 to TRBJ2-7; possible D gene TRBD2, 5 bases. V was clipped by 3 bases and J by 4 bases, with 10 bases between them. CDR3 length: 12 amino acids. Germline CDR1 DFQATT, CDR2 SNEGSKA (reference sequence). The CDR3 sequence is CSASVSGYEQYF. The CDR3 DNA reads as TGCAGTGCTAGTGTGAGCGGTTACGAGCAGTACTTC.

The J gene is TRBJ2-5, the V gene TRBV13; 7 positions agree with TRBD2. Losses at the gene ends were 2 bases for V and 5 bases for J; bases not matched to a gene: 2. CDR3 size: 13 residues. The germline V gene encodes CDR1 PRHDT and CDR2 FYEKMQ (reference sequence). The CDR3 spells CASSLQLAETQYF. Here the CDR3 DNA reads TGTGCCAGCAGCTTACAACTAGCGGAGACCCAGTACTTC.

V is TRBV2 and J is TRBJ1-1; D unclear. CDR1 and CDR2 from the germline V gene are SNHLY and FYNNEI. V lost 6 bases and J lost 5, with 13 bases in between. The CDR3 spans 13 residues. CDR3 region: CASSAEPETEAFF. Written as DNA, the CDR3 is TGTGCCAGCAGCGCGGAGCCGGAGACTGAAGCTTTCTTT.

The CDR3 loop is CAISESNSGGEQYF. CDR3 DNA sequence: TGTGCCATCAGTGAGTCGAATAGCGGGGGCGAGCAGTACTTC. The gene calls are TRBV10-3 and TRBJ2-7; TRBD2 aligns across 9 bases. CDR1 is ENHRY and CDR2 is SYGVKD in the germline V gene. The CDR3 runs to 14 residues. Trimming removed 0 bases from V and 6 bases from J; junction bases left unmatched: 3.

J is TRBJ1-2 and V is TRBV11-1; D perhaps matches TRBD1 (5 bases). This CDR3 contains 14 residues. From germline, CDR1 is SGHAT and CDR2 FQDESV (reference sequence). Trimming removed 5 bases at V and 3 bases at J, with 13 bases between. The DNA of the CDR3 is TGTGCCAGCAGCCCTCAGGGCGGATACTATGGCTACACCTTC. It codes for CASSPQGGYYGYTF.

The chain has TRBV28 and TRBJ2-2, with D maybe TRBD1 (6 bases). Germline-derived CDR1 and CDR2 are MDHEN and SYDVKM. The CDR3 covers 14 residues. V lost 5 bases and J 6 bases, leaving 13 bases between the germline ends. Written as DNA, the CDR3 is TGTGCCAGCAGTCCCGGGACAATCCCCGGGGAGCTGTTTTTT. It specifies CASSPGTIPGELFF. The full variable domain, its missing parts supplied by reference TRBV28 and TRBJ2-2, is DVKVTQSSRYLVKRTGEKVFLECVQDMDHENMFWYRQDPGLGLRLIYFSYDVKMKEKGDIPEGYSVSREKKERFSLILESASTNQTSMYLCASSPGTIPGELFFGEGSRLTVL.

This clone has only a few counts. The rearrangement joins TRBV10-1 to TRBJ2-1, with 8 bases lining up with TRBD2. Trimming took 0 bases from V and 4 from J; bases not matched to a gene: 8. CDR1 is WNHNN and CDR2 is SYGVQD in the germline V gene (reference sequence). This CDR3 is 17 amino acids long. CDR3 DNA: TGCGCCAGCAGTGAGTCCAGGGCGGGACTAGGTTACAATGAGCAGTTCTTC. The encoded protein is CASSESRAGLGYNEQFF.

CDR3 DNA sequence: TGTGCCAGCAGTTACTCTTCAGGGGGCATCTACGAGCAGTACTTC. Protein sequence: CASSYSSGGIYEQYF. The V gene is TRBV6-5, the J gene TRBJ2-7; 8 bases line up with TRBD1. The CDR3 loop spans 15 amino acids. Trimming cost V 0 bases and J 3 bases; bases outside gene matches: 4. The germline V gene has CDR1 MNHEY and CDR2 SVGAGI.

The rearrangement joins TRBV7-9 to TRBJ2-2, with TRBD2 matching 8 bases. The trim removed 2 bases at V and 6 bases at J, leaving 8 bases unmatched. This CDR3 comprises 16 residues. The germline V gene encodes CDR1 SEHNR and CDR2 FQNEAQ (reference sequence). The CDR3 region has the DNA TGTGCCAGCAGCTTAAAAGGCGGGGGGCGTTCCGGGGAGCTGTTTTTT. This sequence encodes CASSLKGGGRSGELFF.

The chain is built from TRBV30 and TRBJ1-6; D might be TRBD1 (6 bases). Trimming cost V 3 bases and J 10 bases, with 16 bases left between them. The CDR3 runs 14 residues. The V gene's germline CDR1 is GTSNPN and CDR2 SVGIG (reference sequence). The CDR3 protein is CAWSEQGISSPLHF. As DNA, the CDR3 is TGTGCCTGGAGCGAACAGGGTATCAGCTCACCCCTCCACTTT.

The chain combines TRBV7-3 with TRBJ2-3, with D tentatively TRBD1 (5 bases). Deletions cut 5 bases from V and 7 bases from J, with 16 bases between. Germline V gene data show CDR1 as SGHTA and CDR2 as FQGTGA. This CDR3 is built from 14 residues. CDR3 region: CASSIGQAGNTQYF. CDR3 nucleotides: TGTGCCAGCAGCATAGGACAAGCAGGGAATACGCAGTATTTT.

V usage is TRBV9 and J usage is TRBJ2-7; 10 nucleotides line up with TRBD1. The V gene end was trimmed by 6 bases and the J gene end by 3 bases; junction bases not matched to a gene: 3. Germline V lookup: CDR1 SGDLS, CDR2 YYNGEE. The CDR3 is made up of 13 amino acids. CDR3 sequence reads: CASTGTGDYEQYF. Written as DNA, the CDR3 is TGTGCCAGCACCGGGACAGGGGACTACGAGCAGTACTTC.

The chain has TRBV30 and TRBJ1-2; 9 nucleotides agree with TRBD1. The V gene end was trimmed by 3 bases and the J gene end by 8 bases; junction bases not matched to a gene: 10. The germline V gene has CDR1 GTSNPN and CDR2 SVGIG (reference sequence). This CDR3 has 14 residues. The CDR3 DNA follows: TGTGCCTGGAGCCGGGACAGGGTGAAAAGGGGCTACACCTTC. This sequence encodes CAWSRDRVKRGYTF.

This rearrangement joins TRBV9 to TRBJ2-1; TRBD2 matches 9 bases. J gave up 11 bases and V 0 bases, and 6 bases lay outside the gene matches. This CDR3 is built from 14 residues. CDR1 and CDR2 from the germline V gene are SGDLS and YYNGEE. The CDR3, as DNA: TGTGCCAGCAGCGTAGTGGTGCGGGAGGGCCAGCAGTTCTTC. This translates into CASSVVVREGQQFF.

CDR3 DNA sequence: TGTGCCAGCAGCCAAGCGGGAGCGAGCACAGATACGCAGTATTTT. As protein: CASSQAGASTDTQYF. The rearrangement links TRBV3-1 (or the pseudogene TRBV3-2) to TRBJ2-3; TRBD2 is a possible D gene (6 bases). The CDR3 runs 15 residues. The germline CDR1 and CDR2 sequences are LGHDT and YNNKEL (reference sequence). With 1 base removed from V and 0 bases from J, the gap between germline ends came to 8 bases.

V is TRBV5-1 and J is TRBJ1-4, with TRBD1 matching 7 bases. After removal of 3 bases from V and 5 bases from J, the junction contained 4 bases not matched to a gene. The CDR3 contains 14 residues. Germline lookup yields CDR1 SGHRS and CDR2 YFSETQ. CDR3 residues: CASSWGQLNEKLFF. Written as DNA, the CDR3 is TGCGCCAGCAGCTGGGGACAGTTAAATGAAAAACTGTTTTTT.

The chain carries TRBV10-3 and TRBJ2-2; D is perhaps TRBD2 (6 bases). This CDR3 spans 15 amino acids. Germline CDR1 ENHRY, CDR2 SYGVKD. V lost 0 bases, J lost 4 bases, and 9 bases lay in between. The CDR3 region is CAISESRGGTGELFF. Here the CDR3 DNA reads TGTGCCATCAGTGAGTCTAGGGGAGGCACCGGGGAGCTGTTTTTT.

The chain combines TRBV9 with TRBJ2-7; 8 bases fit TRBD2. Germline V gene data show CDR1 as SGDLS and CDR2 as YYNGEE. V was clipped by 0 bases and J by 5 bases; unmatched bases: 7. The CDR3 is 15 amino acids. CDR3 nucleotide sequence: TGTGCCAGCAGCGTAGCGGGGCGGGAGGCCGACGAGCAGTACTTC. This encodes CASSVAGREADEQYF.

The chain joins TRBV5-4 to TRBJ2-5; D possibly corresponds to TRBD2 (6 bases). V was cut by 3 bases and J by 1 base, with 10 bases left in between. The germline V gene has CDR1 SGHNT and CDR2 YYREEE (reference sequence). This CDR3 is built from 14 residues. CDR3 loop: CASSSAGFQETQYF. In DNA form, the CDR3 reads TGTGCCAGCAGCTCCGCGGGGTTCCAAGAGACCCAGTACTTC.

The CDR3 spells CASSLVAGIYNEQFF. DNA for the CDR3: TGTGCCAGCAGCCTCGTAGCGGGGATCTACAATGAGCAGTTCTTC. The chain uses TRBV7-8 and TRBJ2-1; 8 bases fit TRBD2. V gave up 5 bases and J gave up 3 bases; unmatched junction bases: 6. Germline lookup yields CDR1 SGHVS and CDR2 FQNEAQ. The CDR3 contains 15 residues.

The gene calls are TRBV9 and TRBJ2-7; 7 positions agree with TRBD2. The trim removed 0 bases at V and 5 bases at J, leaving 17 bases unmatched. The CDR3 spans 18 residues. Germline V gene sequence: CDR1 SGDLS, CDR2 YYNGEE. The CDR3 is CASSVGGGPNFSPNEQYF. In DNA, the CDR3 is TGTGCCAGCAGCGTAGGGGGGGGACCCAATTTTTCCCCCAACGAGCAGTACTTC.

The chain carries TRBV21-1 and TRBJ1-1. TRBV21-1 is deemed a pseudogene. The length of the CDR3 is 16 residues. The CDR3 reads CASSPMEGGRWAEAFF. CDR3 nucleotide sequence: TGTGCCAGCAGCCCAATGGAGGGGGGGAGGTGGGCTGAAGCTTTCTTT.

V gene TRBV30 combines with J gene TRBJ1-5; D is perhaps TRBD1 (5 bases). This CDR3 contains 13 residues. With 5 bases removed from V and 2 bases from J, the gap between germline ends came to 10 bases. CDR1 GTSNPN and CDR2 SVGIG come from the germline V gene (reference sequence). Here the CDR3 DNA reads TGTGCCTGGGGCGGACACGGCAATCAGCCCCAGCATTTT. Its translation is CAWGGHGNQPQHF.

V usage is TRBV7-9 and J usage is TRBJ1-2; TRBD1 matches at 9 bases. In germline, CDR1 is SEHNR, CDR2 FQNEAQ (reference sequence). Trimming cost V 5 bases and J 0 bases; bases outside gene matches: 4. The CDR3 sequence is 15 residues long. CDR3 sequence reads: CASSIQGAANYGYTF. CDR3 bases: TGTGCCAGCAGCATACAGGGGGCGGCTAACTATGGCTACACCTTC.